Below, one T cell receptor (beta chain) is given with its context. The sample belongs to a study of blood T cell repertoires in COVID-19. Study background: Sites in the United States, Italy and Spain provided acute and convalescent COVID-19 samples.

V was cut by 1 base and J by 5 bases, with 9 bases left in between. The germline V gene encodes CDR1 GTSNPN and CDR2 SVGIG (reference sequence). The CDR3 is made up of 12 amino acids. Method: immunoSEQ multiplex PCR; TCRdb's copy keeps in-frame clones and lacks some. The sample yields 250,000 or so clones, 85% to 90% seen once. During active infection, Seattle patients enrolled and were then monitored through disease. The TCR comes from a woman aged 55-69 years with COVID-19, enrolled during active disease. The sample taken for sequencing was peripheral blood. The genes are TRBV30 and TRBJ2-7; maybe TRBD1 (6 bases). CDR3 DNA: TGTGCCTGGAGTGACAGGGTTAACGAGCAGTACTTC. This encodes CAWSDRVNEQYF.